These 2 T cell receptor beta chains came from one sample sequenced in a study of CDR3 diversity in severe acne. A single record per CDR3 protein comes from TCRdb applying MiXCR to the PCR reads. The sample lists some 90,000 distinct CDR3 sequences, 45% to 55% occurring once. Sequenced sample: blood. The receptors originated from a male donor in good health, serving as a control.

This clonotype has a handful of counts. The chain combines TRBV7-9 with TRBJ2-5, with a possible D match to TRBD2 (6 bases). The DNA end favors TRBJ2-1, so the J call may be wrong. Germline CDR1 is SEHNR and CDR2 is FQNEAQ (reference sequence). CDR3 length: 12 amino acids. CDR3 amino acids: CASSLAGEAQFF. The CDR3 bases are TGTGCCAGCAGCTTAGCGGGGGAGGCCCAGTTCTTC.

This clonotype was seen repeatedly, ten times or more. The J gene is TRBJ1-2, the V gene TRBV7-9; the match to TRBD1 covers 8 bases. Looked up from germline, CDR1 is SEHNR and CDR2 is FQNEAQ (reference sequence). There are 13 residues in the CDR3. Trimming took 4 bases from V and 4 from J; bases not matched to a gene: 2. The CDR3 DNA reads TGTGCCAGCAGCTCGGGACAGGTCTATGGCTACACCTTC. It yields the protein CASSSGQVYGYTF.